These 20 T cell receptor beta chains originate from one sample sequenced in a study of blood T cell repertoires in COVID-19. The repertoire was sequenced with immunoSEQ multiplex PCR; TCRdb's copy has only in-frame clones and lacks some. The table lists tens of thousands of clones, roughly 86% of them singletons, with less than 45% in the top ten. The sample was peripheral blood. The receptors here all came from a man aged 65 to 79 with acute or convalescent COVID-19.

V gene TRBV6-1 combines with J gene TRBJ1-5, with TRBD1 identical over 11 bases. Per germline, CDR1 MNHNS and CDR2 SASEGT. Trimming at V came to 3 bases and at J to 6 bases, leaving 1 base not matched to a gene. This CDR3 spans 14 amino acids. The CDR3 region has the DNA TGTGCCAGCAGTGACGGACAGGGGGCTCAGCCCCAGCATTTT. This codes for CASSDGQGAQPQHF.

This clone came up a few times. The rearrangement uses TRBV28 and TRBJ1-4; no clear D. The CDR3 sequence is 13 residues long. With 3 bases removed from V and 6 bases from J, the gap between germline ends came to 8 bases. CDR1 is MDHEN, CDR2 SYDVKM, per germline. Here the CDR3 reads CASSFNSYEKLFF. In DNA, the CDR3 is TGTGCCAGCAGTTTCAACAGCTATGAAAAACTGTTTTTT. Filled out from reference TRBV28 and TRBJ1-4, the complete variable domain reads DVKVTQSSRYLVKRTGEKVFLECVQDMDHENMFWYRQDPGLGLRLIYFSYDVKMKEKGDIPEGYSVSREKKERFSLILESASTNQTSMYLCASSFNSYEKLFFGSGTQLSVL.

This chain joins TRBV9 and TRBJ1-4, with TRBD1 identical over 9 bases. The CDR3 runs 17 residues. CDR1 SGDLS and CDR2 YYNGEE come from the germline V gene. V lost 3 bases, J lost 7 bases, and 13 bases stayed unmatched. CDR3 amino acids: CASSAHSGGTGTEKLFF. DNA for the CDR3: TGTGCCAGCAGCGCTCACTCGGGGGGGACAGGGACTGAAAAACTGTTTTTT. Using reference TRBV9 and TRBJ1-4 for the parts outside the CDR3, the full variable domain is DSGVTQTPKHLITATGQRVTLRCSPRSGDLSVYWYQQSLDQGLQFLIQYYNGEERAKGNILERFSAQQFPDLHSELNLSSLELGDSALYFCASSAHSGGTGTEKLFFGSGTQLSVL.

V is TRBV7-9 and J is TRBJ1-6, with D perhaps matching TRBD1 (5 bases). Per the germline V gene, CDR1 is SEHNR and CDR2 is FQNEAQ (reference sequence). This CDR3 spans 10 amino acids. In nucleotides, the CDR3 is TGTGGGTGGGGCGATTCACCCCTCCACTTT. Protein: CGWGDSPLHF.

The rearrangement joins TRBV3-1 (or the pseudogene TRBV3-2) to TRBJ2-1, with 11 bases identical to TRBD1. Germline V CDR1 and CDR2: LGHDT, YNNKEL (reference sequence). With V trimmed by 4 bases and J by 8 bases, 7 bases remained unmatched. The CDR3 consists of 15 residues. The CDR3 DNA is TGTGCCAGCAGCCTAGGACAGGGGGCTGTCGATGAGCAGTTCTTC. This encodes CASSLGQGAVDEQFF.

J is TRBJ1-2 and V is TRBV28; D ambiguous. The V end lost 3 bases, the J end lost 4 bases, and 9 bases lay between the germline ends. This CDR3 has 13 residues. Germline V gene data show CDR1 as MDHEN and CDR2 as SYDVKM. CDR3 sequence: CASSLVFSYGYTF. The CDR3 DNA follows: TGTGCCAGCAGTTTGGTCTTTAGCTATGGCTACACCTTC.

CDR3 DNA: TGTGCCAGCAGCCCAAGAGCCCAGGGGACTGAAGCTTTCTTT. It is translated as CASSPRAQGTEAFF. The chain joins TRBV9 to TRBJ1-1; maybe TRBD1 (6 bases). The CDR3 has 14 residues. Germline V gives CDR1 SGDLS, CDR2 YYNGEE. Trimming removed 4 bases from V and 5 bases from J, with 15 bases in between.

This chain uses TRBV18 with TRBJ1-5; D not certain. The ends were cut back, 6 bases at V and 7 bases at J, with 10 bases in the middle. CDR1 and CDR2 (germline): KGHSH, LQKENI. The CDR3 runs to 12 residues. The CDR3 protein is CASSLTIQPQHF. The CDR3, as DNA: TGTGCCAGCTCCCTCACAATCCAGCCCCAGCATTTT. Drawing the rest from reference TRBV18 and TRBJ1-5, the complete variable domain is NAGVMQNPRHLVRRRGQEARLRCSPMKGHSHVYWYRQLPEEGLKFMVYLQKENIIDESGMPKERFSAEFPKEGPSILRIQQVVRGDSAAYFCASSLTIQPQHFGDGTRLSIL.

The CDR3, as DNA: TGTGCCAGCAGTTCCCGGACTAGCTACACAGATACGCAGTATTTT. As protein: CASSSRTSYTDTQYF. The rearrangement joins TRBV27 to TRBJ2-3; TRBD2 agrees at 8 bases. Trimming at V came to 4 bases and at J to 2 bases, leaving 5 bases not matched to a gene. Germline loops: CDR1 MNHEY, CDR2 SMNVEV (reference sequence). The CDR3 is 15 amino acids.

V gene TRBV9 combines with J gene TRBJ2-7; 8 nucleotides agree with TRBD1. This CDR3 has 14 residues. Germline V gene lookup returns CDR1 SGDLS and CDR2 YYNGEE. J gave up 5 bases and V 4 bases, and 8 bases lay outside the gene matches. The CDR3 nucleotides are TGTGCCAGCAGCCCACCGACAGGGGACCACGAGCAGTACTTC. It translates to CASSPPTGDHEQYF.

This rearrangement joins TRBV29-1 to TRBJ2-1; D uncertain. The CDR3 extends over 13 amino acids. The germline gives CDR1 SQVTM, CDR2 ANQGSEA. V gave up 7 bases and J gave up 0 bases, with 10 bases separating them. The DNA for the CDR3 is TGCAGCGGCTTTCCTAGCTCCTACAATGAGCAGTTCTTC. This gives the protein CSGFPSSYNEQFF.

This clone came up many times. J is TRBJ2-7 and V is TRBV19; TRBD1 matches at 9 bases. CDR3 length equals 12 residues. Per germline, CDR1 LNHDA and CDR2 SQIVND (reference sequence). V lost 8 bases to trimming and J lost 2 bases; unmatched junction nucleotides: 1. CDR3: CASGTGPYEQYF. DNA for the CDR3: TGTGCCAGTGGGACAGGGCCCTACGAGCAGTACTTC.

The rearrangement links TRBV19 to TRBJ2-5; TRBD1 aligns across 8 bases. Germline CDR1 and CDR2: LNHDA and SQIVND (reference sequence). J was trimmed by 5 bases and V by 4 bases; bases with no gene match: 12. The CDR3 is 16 amino acids. CDR3 sequence (DNA): TGTGCCAGTAGTACGCCATCCCGACAGGGGTGGGAGACCCAGTACTTC. Translating gives CASSTPSRQGWETQYF.

This clone came up once. The chain carries TRBV18 and TRBJ2-3; TRBD2 agrees at 15 bases. The trim removed 3 bases at V and 6 bases at J, leaving 4 bases unmatched. This CDR3 has 16 residues. Germline-derived CDR1 and CDR2 are KGHSH and LQKENI. The DNA of the CDR3 is TGTGCCAGCTCACCGTGGACTAGCGGGAGGGGTGATACGCAGTATTTT. This encodes CASSPWTSGRGDTQYF. Drawing the rest from reference TRBV18 and TRBJ2-3, the complete variable domain is NAGVMQNPRHLVRRRGQEARLRCSPMKGHSHVYWYRQLPEEGLKFMVYLQKENIIDESGMPKERFSAEFPKEGPSILRIQQVVRGDSAAYFCASSPWTSGRGDTQYFGPGTRLTVL.

The chain is built from TRBV5-1 and TRBJ2-5; 14 bases match TRBD2. This CDR3 is built from 16 residues. Germline V gives CDR1 SGHRS, CDR2 YFSETQ. The junction had 5 bases not matched to a gene; V was cut back by 4 bases and J by 3 bases. The CDR3 protein is CASSPGTSGGKETQYF. In nucleotides, the CDR3 is TGCGCCAGCAGCCCCGGGACTAGCGGGGGCAAAGAGACCCAGTACTTC.

This chain's CDR3 is CASSHLAGGVETQYF. The CDR3 bases are TGTGCCAGCAGCCACCTGGCAGGGGGTGTAGAGACCCAGTACTTC. This chain joins TRBV6-2 or TRBV6-3 and TRBJ2-5; 7 positions agree with TRBD1. V lost 6 bases, J lost 4 bases, and 11 bases stayed unmatched. This CDR3 has 15 residues. CDR1 is MNHEY, CDR2 SVGEGT, per germline.

This chain uses TRBV12-3 or TRBV12-4 with TRBJ2-3; D unresolved. V was trimmed by 3 bases and J by 7 bases, leaving 8 bases between them. The CDR3 consists of 12 residues. The CDR3 here is CASSFGRNTQYF. In nucleotides, the CDR3 is TGTGCCAGCAGTTTCGGCAGGAATACGCAGTATTTT.

The chain combines TRBV19 with TRBJ1-5, with TRBD1 identical over 11 bases. With V trimmed by 3 bases and J by 7 bases, 8 bases remained unmatched. The CDR3 totals 16 residues. The germline V gene encodes CDR1 LNHDA and CDR2 SQIVND (reference sequence). The CDR3 DNA reads TGTGCCAGTAGTATCCCCGGACAGGGGGCTAGGCAGCCCCAGCATTTT. The encoded protein is CASSIPGQGARQPQHF.

The chain joins TRBV28 to TRBJ1-2; 8 nucleotides line up with TRBD1. The CDR3 runs 13 residues. Germline assignment: CDR1 MDHEN and CDR2 SYDVKM. The V gene end was trimmed by 5 bases and the J gene end by 6 bases; junction bases not matched to a gene: 5. The CDR3 sequence is CASSLQGEDGYTF. The CDR3 region has the DNA TGTGCCAGCAGTCTACAGGGGGAGGATGGCTACACCTTC.

In its sample, this clone was seen a few times. The gene calls are TRBV27 and TRBJ2-1; D perhaps matches TRBD1 (6 bases). Trimming stripped 5 bases from V and 0 bases from J, with 11 bases between. The CDR3 runs 15 residues. Germline CDR1 MNHEY, CDR2 SMNVEV (reference sequence). The DNA of the CDR3 is TGTGCCAGCAGTCCCGGACAGAGCTCCTACAATGAGCAGTTCTTC. Residues: CASSPGQSSYNEQFF.